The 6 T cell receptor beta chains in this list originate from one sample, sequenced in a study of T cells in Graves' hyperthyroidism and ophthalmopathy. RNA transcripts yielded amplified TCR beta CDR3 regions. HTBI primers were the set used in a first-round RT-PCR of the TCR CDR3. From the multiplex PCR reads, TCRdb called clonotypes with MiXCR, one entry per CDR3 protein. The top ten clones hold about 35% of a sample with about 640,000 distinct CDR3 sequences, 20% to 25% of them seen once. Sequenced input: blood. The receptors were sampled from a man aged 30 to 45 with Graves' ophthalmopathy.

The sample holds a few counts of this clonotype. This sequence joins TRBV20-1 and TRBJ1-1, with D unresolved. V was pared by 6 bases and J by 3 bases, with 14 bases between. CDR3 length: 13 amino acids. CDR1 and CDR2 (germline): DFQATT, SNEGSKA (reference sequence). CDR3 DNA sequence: TGCAGTGCCATACCTACGACGTACACTGAAGCTTTCTTT. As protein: CSAIPTTYTEAFF.

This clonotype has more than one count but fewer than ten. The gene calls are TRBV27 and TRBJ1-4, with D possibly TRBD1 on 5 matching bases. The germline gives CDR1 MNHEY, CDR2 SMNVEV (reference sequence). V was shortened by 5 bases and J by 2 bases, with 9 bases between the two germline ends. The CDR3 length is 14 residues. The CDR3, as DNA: TGTGCCAGCAGTCCGGGGGTCACTAATGAAAAACTGTTTTTT. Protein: CASSPGVTNEKLFF.

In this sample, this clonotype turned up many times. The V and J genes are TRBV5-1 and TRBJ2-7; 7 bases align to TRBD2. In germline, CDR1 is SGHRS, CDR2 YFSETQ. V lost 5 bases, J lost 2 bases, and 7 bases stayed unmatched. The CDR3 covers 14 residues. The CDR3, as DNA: TGCGCCAGCAGGTCCCCGGGGGGACCCTACGAGCAGTACTTC. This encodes CASRSPGGPYEQYF.

CDR3 in DNA: TGCGCCAGCAGCCAAGTTCAGGGTGACCAGCCCCAGCATTTT. Translated: CASSQVQGDQPQHF. The J gene is TRBJ1-5, the V gene TRBV4-3, with D possibly TRBD1 on 5 matching bases. The CDR3 sequence is 14 residues long. V was clipped by 1 base and J by 7 bases, with 11 bases between them. Germline lookup yields CDR1 LGHNA and CDR2 YSLEER.

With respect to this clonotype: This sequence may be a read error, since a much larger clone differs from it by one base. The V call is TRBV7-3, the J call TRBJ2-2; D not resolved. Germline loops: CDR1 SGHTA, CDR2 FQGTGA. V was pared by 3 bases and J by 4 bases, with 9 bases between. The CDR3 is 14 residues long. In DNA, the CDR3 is TGTGCCAGCAGCTTCGATCCGGGCACCGGGGAGCTGTTTTTT. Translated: CASSFDPGTGELFF.

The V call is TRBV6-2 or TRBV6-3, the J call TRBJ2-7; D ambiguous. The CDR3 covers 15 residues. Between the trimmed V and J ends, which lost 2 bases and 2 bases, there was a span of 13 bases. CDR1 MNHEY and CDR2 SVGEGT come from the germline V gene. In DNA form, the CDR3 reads TGTGCCAGCAGTTACCCGAAAGCGCCCACCTACGAGCAGTACTTC. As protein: CASSYPKAPTYEQYF.